The table lists the clone carrying this TCR beta chain with a few counts. The source of the sample is a study of PD-L1 blockade in urothelial cancer. Study background: Prior exposure to chemotherapy in patients amounted to 0 to 3 regimens received. Median T cell yield from blood was around 140,000.

As to time point: pretreatment peripheral blood. Sequencing was performed with immunoSEQ multiplex PCR; in TCRdb, only in-frame clones are kept and a portion is missing. Among tens of thousands of clones listed, 90% were seen once. This sequence originates from a man aged 55 to 70 with urothelial cancer. Specimen: PBMCs, collected around atezolizumab (anti-PD-L1) treatment.

The CDR3 DNA reads TGTGCCAGCAGCTCCCCGGGACAGGGTGTCGGCTACACCTTC. It translates to CASSSPGQGVGYTF. This sequence joins TRBV7-2 and TRBJ1-2; 9 nucleotides agree with TRBD1. The germline V gene has CDR1 SGHTA and CDR2 FQGNSA. This CDR3 comprises 14 residues. V lost 4 bases, J lost 8 bases, and 8 bases stayed unmatched. Full variable domain (outside the CDR3, taken from reference TRBV7-2 and TRBJ1-2): GAGVSQSPSNKVTEKGKDVELRCDPISGHTALYWYRQSLGQGLEFLIYFQGNSAPDKSGLPSDRFSAERTGGSVSTLTIQRTQQEDSAVYLCASSSPGQGVGYTFGSGTRLTVV.